One and the same sample provided the 26 T cell receptor beta chains below, sequenced in a study of quantifying T cell responses using KT2 cells. Looking at the study overall: RNA was reverse transcribed with TCR alpha and beta constant-region primers.

A single-stranded UMI oligo with SP2 sequence was ligated to cDNA 3' ends. An equimolar mix of RC1.1 and RC1.2 primed the beta chain across TRBC1 and TRBC2. MiXCR, run by TCRdb on the UMI-ligation and nested PCR reads, gives a single entry per CDR3 protein. The repertoire consists of fewer than 40,000 distinct CDR3 sequences, with under 7.5% occurring once and the leading ten covering approximately 14%. Sequenced: PBMCs spiked with cells of the T cell clone KT2. All receptors derive from a human donor.

There are a few counts of this clonotype. The rearrangement uses TRBV6-1 and TRBJ2-5; 11 bases are shared with TRBD2. J was trimmed by 4 bases and V by 3 bases; bases with no gene match: 4. The CDR3 length is 15 residues. Germline values: CDR1 MNHNS, CDR2 SASEGT. CDR3 sequence reads: CASSDAGLAGETQYF. CDR3 in DNA: TGTGCCAGCAGTGACGCCGGACTAGCGGGAGAGACCCAGTACTTC.

Only one count was recorded for this clonotype. The rearrangement links TRBV7-2 to TRBJ1-3; D remains unclear. With 4 bases removed from V and 0 bases from J, the gap between germline ends came to 10 bases. CDR1 SGHTA and CDR2 FQGNSA come from the germline V gene. This CDR3 has 15 amino acids. The CDR3 nucleotides read TGTGCCAGCAGCTCCCGTTGGGGCTCTGGAAACACCATATATTTT. Protein: CASSSRWGSGNTIYF.

As for this clonotype: This sequence may be a read error, since a much larger clone differs from it by one base. The rearrangement joins TRBV6-2 or TRBV6-3 to TRBJ1-2; 9 nucleotides match TRBD1. Looked up from germline, CDR1 is MNHEY and CDR2 is SVGEGT. This CDR3 is built from 15 residues. CDR3 bases: TGTGCCAGCAGACGTCCCGGGACAGGGTCCTATGGCTACGCCTTC. Translated, it gives CASRRPGTGSYGYAF.

This rearrangement joins TRBV29-1 to TRBJ2-7; TRBD1 might be the D (5 bases). The germline CDR1 and CDR2 sequences are SQVTM and ANQGSEA. CDR3 length equals 14 residues. V lost 4 bases to trimming and J lost 2 bases, with 15 bases between them. The CDR3, as DNA: TGCAGCGTTGGTTTATGGACACAGACCTACGAGCAGTACTTC. Its translation is CSVGLWTQTYEQYF.

This clonotype appeared many times. The chain employs TRBV27 and TRBJ1-3, with D unresolved. Germline V gives CDR1 MNHEY, CDR2 SMNVEV (reference sequence). CDR3 length: 11 amino acids. The ends were cut back, 11 bases at V and 4 bases at J, with 9 bases in the middle. The CDR3 region is CAAGLGNTIYF. CDR3 DNA: TGTGCCGCTGGACTGGGAAACACCATATATTTT.

This clonotype was observed at least ten times. This rearrangement joins TRBV6-1 to TRBJ1-3, with D perhaps matching TRBD1 (6 bases). Germline V gene lookup returns CDR1 MNHNS and CDR2 SASEGT. V was trimmed by 1 base and J by 4 bases, leaving 11 bases between them. The CDR3 is 15 amino acids. CDR3 nucleotides: TGTGCCAGCAGTGAAGAGGACAGCTCAGGAAACACCATATATTTT. Protein: CASSEEDSSGNTIYF.

This clonotype was seen many times. V gene TRBV12-3 or TRBV12-4 combines with J gene TRBJ2-3; 9 bases are a match to TRBD2. This CDR3 has 15 residues. Losses at the gene ends were 4 bases for V and 4 bases for J; bases not matched to a gene: 6. CDR3 DNA: TGTGCCAGCAGTTGGAGTAGCGGGAGATCAGATACGCAGTATTTT. Translation gives CASSWSSGRSDTQYF.

In its sample, this clonotype was seen a few times. The chain joins TRBV5-6 to TRBJ1-2; TRBD1 might be the D (6 bases). Germline CDR1 and CDR2: SGHDT and YYEEEE. The CDR3 consists of 14 residues. Trimming stripped 4 bases from V and 4 bases from J, with 14 bases between. The CDR3 nucleotides read TGTGCCAGCAGCCTACAGGGCAGGGGCTATGGCTACACCTTC. Amino acids: CASSLQGRGYGYTF.

CDR3 amino acids: CASSQEAWGDEQFF. The CDR3 nucleotides read TGCGCCAGCAGCCAAGAGGCCTGGGGGGATGAGCAGTTCTTC. This sequence joins TRBV4-1 and TRBJ2-1, with TRBD2 as a possible D gene (6 bases). The CDR3 is made up of 14 amino acids. Trimming took 0 bases from V and 8 from J, leaving 11 bases between them. Germline values: CDR1 MGHRA, CDR2 YSYEKL.

Many counts were recorded for this clonotype. The chain couples TRBV5-1 to TRBJ1-4; D not certain. CDR1 SGHRS and CDR2 YFSETQ come from the germline V gene. The CDR3 length is 13 residues. The V end lost 0 bases, the J end lost 10 bases, and 10 bases lay between the germline ends. The CDR3: CASSLEPEGKLFF. CDR3 DNA sequence: TGCGCCAGCAGCTTGGAACCAGAGGGAAAACTGTTTTTT.

This clonotype was observed a few times. V gene TRBV3-1 combines with J gene TRBJ2-3; D is uncertain. Per the germline V gene, CDR1 is LGHDT and CDR2 is YNNKEL (reference sequence). V was shortened by 1 base and J by 8 bases, with 16 bases between the two germline ends. The CDR3 runs to 15 residues. The CDR3 sequence: CASSQGERVLSTQYF. CDR3 coding DNA: TGTGCCAGCAGCCAAGGGGAAAGGGTTTTAAGTACGCAGTATTTT.

At least ten counts were recorded for this clonotype. The chain links TRBV12-3 or TRBV12-4 to TRBJ2-1; TRBD1 matches 7 bases. The CDR3 loop spans 19 amino acids. J gave up 4 bases and V 4 bases, and 19 bases lay outside the gene matches. The CDR3 loop is CASSSQPGHYRGRYNEQFF. CDR3 sequence (DNA): TGTGCCAGCAGTTCCCAGCCTGGCCATTACAGGGGCCGTTACAATGAGCAGTTCTTC.

This clonotype was seen repeatedly, ten times or more. The J gene is TRBJ2-6, the V gene TRBV11-3; no firm D call. Germline V gene data show CDR1 as SGHNT and CDR2 as YENEEA. This CDR3 comprises 13 residues. V was trimmed by 8 bases and J by 0 bases, leaving 5 bases between them. The CDR3 DNA follows: TGTGCCAGCCGACACTCTGGGGCCAACGTCCTGACTTTC. Its translation is CASRHSGANVLTF.

This chain connects TRBV7-2 to TRBJ2-1, with D hard to call. Germline CDR1 reads SGHTA; CDR2 reads FQGNSA. Trimming cost V 10 bases and J 13 bases, with 20 bases left between them. The CDR3 consists of 12 residues. DNA of the CDR3: TGTGCCACCGGGCCCTCCCTCGGCAAACAGTTCTTC. Its protein product is CATGPSLGKQFF.

This clonotype was detected a few times. V and J are TRBV5-1 and TRBJ2-5; D is tentatively TRBD1 or TRBD2 (5 bases each). V was cut by 1 base and J by 2 bases, with 15 bases left in between. Looked up from germline, CDR1 is SGHRS and CDR2 is YFSETQ. There are 16 residues in the CDR3. In DNA form, the CDR3 reads TGCGCCAGCAGCTTGTACCCGGGACGCGGTCAAGAGACCCAGTACTTC. Protein: CASSLYPGRGQETQYF.

This clonotype has ten or more counts. This chain joins TRBV7-6 and TRBJ1-2, with 9 nucleotides matching TRBD1. CDR3 length equals 13 residues. Germline V gene sequence: CDR1 SGHVS, CDR2 FNYEAQ. With 5 bases clipped from V and 6 bases from J, the junction kept 4 bases outside the gene matches. The CDR3 region is CASSPGTGNGYTF. CDR3 DNA sequence: TGTGCCAGCAGCCCCGGGACAGGGAATGGCTACACCTTC.

V gene TRBV19 combines with J gene TRBJ2-1; 7 nucleotides line up with TRBD2. The CDR3 is made up of 14 amino acids. Unmatched junction bases numbered 3, after V lost 5 bases and J lost 2 bases. CDR1 and CDR2 from the germline V gene are LNHDA and SQIVND (reference sequence). The CDR3 protein is CASSGGGPYNEQFF. DNA for the CDR3: TGTGCCAGTAGTGGGGGGGGACCCTACAATGAGCAGTTCTTC.

This clonotype has at least ten counts. This sequence joins TRBV7-2 and TRBJ1-2; TRBD1 might be the D (5 bases). The germline V and J ends were trimmed by 0 bases and 7 bases, with 18 bases remaining between them. The germline gives CDR1 SGHTA, CDR2 FQGNSA. The CDR3 consists of 16 residues. CDR3 protein: CASSLAWRTTDFGYTF. Written as DNA, the CDR3 is TGTGCCAGCAGCTTAGCGTGGAGGACAACGGATTTTGGCTACACCTTC.

V and J are TRBV5-1 and TRBJ2-7, with 9 bases lining up with TRBD1. Germline trimming cut 3 bases from V and 7 bases from J; bases unmatched to any gene: 14. CDR3 length equals 16 residues. Germline V gives CDR1 SGHRS, CDR2 YFSETQ. CDR3 nucleotides: TGCGCCAGCAGCTCCAGGGGTCGGACAGGGGACAGTGAGCAGTACTTC. Its protein is CASSSRGRTGDSEQYF.

The chain links TRBV15 to TRBJ2-3; D possibly corresponds to TRBD2 (5 bases). The V end was cut by 1 base, the J end by 1 base, with 12 bases between. This CDR3 spans 16 amino acids. CDR1 is LNHNV and CDR2 is YYDKDF in the germline V gene (reference sequence). CDR3 DNA: TGTGCCACCAGCAGAGCGCGGACTGTACGCACAGATACGCAGTATTTT. Amino acid sequence: CATSRARTVRTDTQYF.

In this sample, this clonotype turned up many times. This chain links TRBV9 with TRBJ1-1; D perhaps matches TRBD1 (6 bases). This CDR3 is 14 amino acids long. V was clipped by 4 bases and J by 4 bases, with 14 bases between them. Germline loops: CDR1 SGDLS, CDR2 YYNGEE. The CDR3 here is CASSPQGSGTEAFF. The CDR3 DNA sequence: TGTGCCAGCAGCCCACAGGGTTCGGGCACTGAAGCTTTCTTT.

This clonotype was seen many times. The gene calls are TRBV6-5 and TRBJ1-6, with a weak D call TRBD1 (5 bases). Germline V gene data show CDR1 as MNHEY and CDR2 as SVGAGI. Trimming removed 0 bases at V and 6 bases at J, with 12 bases between. There are 16 residues in the CDR3. For the CDR3, the DNA is TGTGCCAGCAGTTACTCGCATAAGGGGAGTAATTCACCCCTCCACTTT. This gives the protein CASSYSHKGSNSPLHF.

A word on this clonotype: It may be a read error: a sequence one base away is much more abundant. The V call is TRBV20-1, the J call TRBJ1-2; D unclear. The CDR3 sequence is 14 residues long. The germline V gene has CDR1 DFQATT and CDR2 SNEGSKA (reference sequence). CDR3 loop: CSARGQTQRKGYNF. CDR3 nucleotides: TGCAGTGCTAGAGGTCAGACTCAGAGGAAAGGCTACAACTTC.

The chain links TRBV14 to TRBJ2-1; D is unclear. The V and J ends lost 6 bases and 5 bases respectively, with 11 bases between them. The length of the CDR3 is 13 residues. Germline CDR1 reads SGHDN; CDR2 reads FVKESK. The CDR3 here is CASSFDTHNEQFF. CDR3 nucleotides: TGTGCCAGCAGTTTTGACACACACAATGAGCAGTTCTTC.

This clonotype has only a few counts. V gene TRBV10-3 combines with J gene TRBJ2-1, with D tentatively TRBD1 or TRBD2 (6 bases each). Looked up from germline, CDR1 is ENHRY and CDR2 is SYGVKD. The V and J ends lost 3 bases and 6 bases respectively, with 15 bases between them. The CDR3 has 15 amino acids. The CDR3 spells CAISDPPRGANEQFF. CDR3 nucleotide sequence: TGTGCCATCAGTGACCCTCCGAGGGGGGCCAATGAGCAGTTCTTC.

Ten or more counts support this clonotype. The gene calls are TRBV9 and TRBJ2-1, with 9 bases lining up with TRBD2. V trimming: 4 bases; J trimming: 0 bases; junction bases outside the gene matches: 17. Germline assignment: CDR1 SGDLS and CDR2 YYNGEE. This CDR3 comprises 20 residues. The CDR3 bases are TGTGCCAGCAGCCAGCGGACTAGCGCACCCCACCCAAGCTCCTACAATGAGCAGTTCTTC. Translation gives CASSQRTSAPHPSSYNEQFF. Looking up the rest from reference TRBV9 and TRBJ2-1 gives the full variable domain: DSGVTQTPKHLITATGQRVTLRCSPRSGDLSVYWYQQSLDQGLQFLIQYYNGEERAKGNILERFSAQQFPDLHSELNLSSLELGDSALYFCASSQRTSAPHPSSYNEQFFGPGTRLTVL.